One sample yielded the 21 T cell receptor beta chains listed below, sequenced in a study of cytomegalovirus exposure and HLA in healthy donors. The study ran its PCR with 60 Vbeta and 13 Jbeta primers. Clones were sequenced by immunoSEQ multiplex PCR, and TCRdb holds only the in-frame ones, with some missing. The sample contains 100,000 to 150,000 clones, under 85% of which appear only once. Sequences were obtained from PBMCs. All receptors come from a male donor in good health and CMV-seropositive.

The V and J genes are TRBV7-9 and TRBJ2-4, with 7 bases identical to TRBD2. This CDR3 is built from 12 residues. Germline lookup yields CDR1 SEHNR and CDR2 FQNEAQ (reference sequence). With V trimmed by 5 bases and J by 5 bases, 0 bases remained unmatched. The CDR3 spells CASSGGENIQYF. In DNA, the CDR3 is TGTGCCAGCAGCGGGGGGGAAAACATTCAGTACTTC.

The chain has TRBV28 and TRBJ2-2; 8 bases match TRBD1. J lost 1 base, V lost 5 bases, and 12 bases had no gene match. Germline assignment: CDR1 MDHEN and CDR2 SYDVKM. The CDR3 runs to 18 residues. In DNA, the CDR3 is TGTGCCAGCAGTCTCGCCGGGACAGGAGGAAAGAACACCGGGGAGCTGTTTTTT. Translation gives CASSLAGTGGKNTGELFF.

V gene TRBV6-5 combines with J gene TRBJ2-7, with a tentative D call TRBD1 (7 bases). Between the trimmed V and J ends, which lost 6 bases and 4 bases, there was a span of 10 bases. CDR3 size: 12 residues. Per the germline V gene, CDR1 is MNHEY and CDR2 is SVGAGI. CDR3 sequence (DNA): TGTGCCAGCAGGTCAGGGGGGTACGAGCAGTACTTC. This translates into CASRSGGYEQYF.

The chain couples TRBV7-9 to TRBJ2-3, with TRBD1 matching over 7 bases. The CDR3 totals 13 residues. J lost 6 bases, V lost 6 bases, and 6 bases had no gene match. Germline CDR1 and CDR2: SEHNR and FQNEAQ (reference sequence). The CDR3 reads CASSHRGDDTQYF. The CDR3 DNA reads TGTGCCAGCAGTCACAGGGGAGATGATACGCAGTATTTT.

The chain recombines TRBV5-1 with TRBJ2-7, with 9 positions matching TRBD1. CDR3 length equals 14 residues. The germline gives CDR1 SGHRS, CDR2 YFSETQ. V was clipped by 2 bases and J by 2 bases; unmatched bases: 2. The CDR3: CASSLGTGTYEQYF. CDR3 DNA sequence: TGCGCCAGCAGCTTAGGGACAGGGACCTACGAGCAGTACTTC. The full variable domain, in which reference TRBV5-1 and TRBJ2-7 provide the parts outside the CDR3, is KAGVTQTPRYLIKTRGQQVTLSCSPISGHRSVSWYQQTPGQGLQFLFEYFSETQRNKGNFPGRFSGRQFSNSRSEMNVSTLELGDSALYLCASSLGTGTYEQYFGPGTRLTVT.

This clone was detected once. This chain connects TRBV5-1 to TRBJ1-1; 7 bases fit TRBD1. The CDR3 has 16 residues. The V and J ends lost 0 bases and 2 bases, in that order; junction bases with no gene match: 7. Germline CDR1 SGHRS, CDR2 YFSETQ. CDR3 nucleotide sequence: TGCGCCAGCAGCTTGGCAGGGGGGAATTTAAACACTGAAGCTTTCTTT. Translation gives CASSLAGGNLNTEAFF.

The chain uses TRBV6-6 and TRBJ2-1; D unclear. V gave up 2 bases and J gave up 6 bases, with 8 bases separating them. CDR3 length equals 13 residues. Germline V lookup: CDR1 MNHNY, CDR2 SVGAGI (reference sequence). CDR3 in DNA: TGTGCCAGCAGTTACACCCCCGGCAATGAGCAGTTCTTC. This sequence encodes CASSYTPGNEQFF.

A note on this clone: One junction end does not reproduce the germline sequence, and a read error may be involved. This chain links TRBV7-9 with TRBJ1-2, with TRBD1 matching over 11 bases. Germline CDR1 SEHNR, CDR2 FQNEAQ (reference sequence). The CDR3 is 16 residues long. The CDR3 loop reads CSSSLAGTGGIDGYTF. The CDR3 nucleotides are TGTTCCAGCAGCCTTGCTGGGACAGGGGGAATTGACGGCTACACCTTC.

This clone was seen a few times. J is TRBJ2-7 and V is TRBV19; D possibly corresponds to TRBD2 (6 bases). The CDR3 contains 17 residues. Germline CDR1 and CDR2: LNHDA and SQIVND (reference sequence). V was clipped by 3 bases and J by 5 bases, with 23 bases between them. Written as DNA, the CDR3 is TGTGCCAGTAGTATCTTCCTGGGCAGGGTAGGAGGGGACGAGCAGTACTTC. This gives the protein CASSIFLGRVGGDEQYF.

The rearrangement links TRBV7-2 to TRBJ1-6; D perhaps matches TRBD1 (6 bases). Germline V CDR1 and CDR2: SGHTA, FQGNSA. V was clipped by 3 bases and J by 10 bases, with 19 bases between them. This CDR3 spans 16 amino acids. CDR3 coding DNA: TGTGCCAGCAGCTTCGGTATTGGGGGAAGGGGGTCACCCCTCCACTTT. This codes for CASSFGIGGRGSPLHF.

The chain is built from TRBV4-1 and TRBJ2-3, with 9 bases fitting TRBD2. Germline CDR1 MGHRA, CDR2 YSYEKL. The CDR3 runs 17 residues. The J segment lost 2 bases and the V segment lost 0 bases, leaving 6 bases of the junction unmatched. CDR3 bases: TGCGCCAGCAGCCAAGATCCTAGCGGGGCCTTCACAGATACGCAGTATTTT. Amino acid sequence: CASSQDPSGAFTDTQYF.

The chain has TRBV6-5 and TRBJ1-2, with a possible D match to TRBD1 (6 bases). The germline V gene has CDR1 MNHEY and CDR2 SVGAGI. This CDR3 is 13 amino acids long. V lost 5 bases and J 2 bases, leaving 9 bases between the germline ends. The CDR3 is CASSLGQNYGYTF. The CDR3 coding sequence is TGTGCCAGCAGTCTTGGACAGAACTATGGCTACACCTTC.

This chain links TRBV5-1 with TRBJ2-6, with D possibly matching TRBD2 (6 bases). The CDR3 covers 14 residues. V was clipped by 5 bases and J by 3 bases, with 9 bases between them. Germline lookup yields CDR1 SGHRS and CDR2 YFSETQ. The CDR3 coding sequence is TGCGCCAGCAGTCCCGGGGGTGGGGCCAACGTCCTGACTTTC. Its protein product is CASSPGGGANVLTF.

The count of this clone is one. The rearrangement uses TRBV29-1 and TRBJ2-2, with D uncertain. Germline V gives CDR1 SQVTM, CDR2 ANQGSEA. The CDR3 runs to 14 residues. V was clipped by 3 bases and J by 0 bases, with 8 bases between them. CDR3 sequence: CSVDSLANTGELFF. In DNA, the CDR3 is TGCAGCGTTGATTCGCTAGCGAACACCGGGGAGCTGTTTTTT.

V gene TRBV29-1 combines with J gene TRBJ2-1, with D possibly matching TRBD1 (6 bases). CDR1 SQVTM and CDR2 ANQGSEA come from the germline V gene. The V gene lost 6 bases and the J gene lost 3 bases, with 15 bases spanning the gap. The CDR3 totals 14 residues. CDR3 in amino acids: CSVLPGTHYNEQFF. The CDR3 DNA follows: TGCAGCGTCCTACCCGGGACACACTACAATGAGCAGTTCTTC.

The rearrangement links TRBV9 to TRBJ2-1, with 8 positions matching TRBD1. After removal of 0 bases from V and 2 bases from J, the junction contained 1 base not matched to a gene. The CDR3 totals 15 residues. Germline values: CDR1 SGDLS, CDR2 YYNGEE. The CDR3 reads CASSVGGQAYNEQFF. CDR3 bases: TGTGCCAGCAGCGTAGGGGGACAGGCCTACAATGAGCAGTTCTTC.

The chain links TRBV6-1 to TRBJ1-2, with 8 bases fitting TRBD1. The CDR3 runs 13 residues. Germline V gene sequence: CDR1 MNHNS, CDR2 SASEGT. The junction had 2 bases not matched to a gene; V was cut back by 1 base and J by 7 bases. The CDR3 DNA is TGTGCCAGCAGTGAAGGACAGGGGATTGGCTACACCTTC. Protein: CASSEGQGIGYTF.

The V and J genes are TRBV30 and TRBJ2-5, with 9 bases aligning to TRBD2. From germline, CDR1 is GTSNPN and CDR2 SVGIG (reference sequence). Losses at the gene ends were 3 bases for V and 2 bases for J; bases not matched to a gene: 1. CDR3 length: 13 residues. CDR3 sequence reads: CAWRAGGQETQYF. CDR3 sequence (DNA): TGTGCCTGGAGGGCGGGGGGGCAAGAGACCCAGTACTTC. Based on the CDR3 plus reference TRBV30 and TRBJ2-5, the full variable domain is SQTIHQWPATLVQPVGSPLSLECTVEGTSNPNLYWYRQAAGRGLQLLFYSVGIGQISSEVPQNLSASRPQDRQFILSSKKLLLSDSGFYLCAWRAGGQETQYFGPGTRLLVL.

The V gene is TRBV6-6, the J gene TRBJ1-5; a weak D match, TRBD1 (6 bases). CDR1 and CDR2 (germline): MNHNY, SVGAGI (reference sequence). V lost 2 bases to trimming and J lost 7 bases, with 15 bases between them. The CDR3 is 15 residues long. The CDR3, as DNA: TGTGCCAGCAGTTACCTGGCGGGGGGCGGGCAGCCCCAGCATTTT. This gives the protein CASSYLAGGGQPQHF.

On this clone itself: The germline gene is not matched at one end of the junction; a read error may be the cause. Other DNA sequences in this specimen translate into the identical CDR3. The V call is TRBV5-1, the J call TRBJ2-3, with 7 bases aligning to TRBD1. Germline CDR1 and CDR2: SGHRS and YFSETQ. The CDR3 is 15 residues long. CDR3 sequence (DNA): TGCGCCAGCAGCCAGAGACAGGGCAGCACAGATACGCAGTACTTT. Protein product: CASSQRQGSTDTQYF.

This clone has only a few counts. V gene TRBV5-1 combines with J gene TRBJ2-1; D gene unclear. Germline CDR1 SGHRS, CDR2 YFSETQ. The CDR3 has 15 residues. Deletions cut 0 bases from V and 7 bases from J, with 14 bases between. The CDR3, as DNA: TGCGCCAGCAGCTTGGAAATTCGGGTATATAATGAGCAGTTCTTC. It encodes CASSLEIRVYNEQFF. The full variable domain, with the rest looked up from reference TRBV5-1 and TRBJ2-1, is KAGVTQTPRYLIKTRGQQVTLSCSPISGHRSVSWYQQTPGQGLQFLFEYFSETQRNKGNFPGRFSGRQFSNSRSEMNVSTLELGDSALYLCASSLEIRVYNEQFFGPGTRLTVL.